The next 8 T cell receptor beta chains were all read from a single sample in a study of T cell changes during pregnancy in multiple sclerosis. The table came from immunoSEQ multiplex PCR; TCRdb's copy has only in-frame clones and leaves some out. Of over 40,000 clones listed, about 87% are singletons. The starting material was CD4+ T cells from peripheral blood mononuclear cells, obtained in the second trimester of pregnancy. Source of these receptors: a female donor with multiple sclerosis, enrolled in a pregnancy study.

This clone was seen only once. V and J are TRBV7-6 and TRBJ2-7; TRBD1 agrees at 7 bases. The J segment lost 0 bases and the V segment lost 5 bases, leaving 13 bases of the junction unmatched. The V gene's germline CDR1 is SGHVS and CDR2 FNYEAQ. The length of the CDR3 is 17 residues. The CDR3 loop is CASSARQGTSTSYEQYF. CDR3 DNA sequence: TGTGCCAGCAGCGCCCGACAGGGTACTTCTACCTCCTACGAGCAGTACTTC.

The chain uses TRBV19 and TRBJ1-5, with a tentative D call TRBD1 (6 bases). V lost 6 bases to trimming and J lost 0 bases, with 12 bases between them. Germline values: CDR1 LNHDA, CDR2 SQIVND (reference sequence). CDR3 length: 15 amino acids. CDR3 protein: CASRGQSYSNQPQHF. The CDR3 DNA follows: TGTGCCAGTAGAGGACAGAGTTATAGCAATCAGCCCCAGCATTTT.

The chain employs TRBV28 and TRBJ2-7, with TRBD1 matching over 7 bases. The CDR3 totals 13 residues. Germline lookup yields CDR1 MDHEN and CDR2 SYDVKM. V trimming: 7 bases; J trimming: 1 base; junction bases outside the gene matches: 4. CDR3 loop: CASIGTESYEQYF. Here the CDR3 DNA reads TGTGCCAGCATAGGGACAGAGTCCTACGAGCAGTACTTC.

This clone was counted only a few times. The chain recombines TRBV2 with TRBJ1-1; the D gene is possibly TRBD1 (5 bases). Trimming removed 10 bases at V and 1 base at J, with 13 bases between. The germline V gene encodes CDR1 SNHLY and CDR2 FYNNEI. CDR3 size: 13 residues. CDR3 sequence (DNA): TGTGCCAACTCATGGGGGGGGAACACTGAAGCTTTCTTT. Protein product: CANSWGGNTEAFF.

The chain has TRBV5-6 and TRBJ2-7, with 15 bases aligning to TRBD2. The CDR3 runs 16 residues. The germline CDR1 and CDR2 sequences are SGHDT and YYEEEE. The trim removed 4 bases at V and 3 bases at J, leaving 5 bases unmatched. CDR3 loop: CASSGLAGGVYYEQYF. The CDR3, as DNA: TGTGCCAGCAGCGGACTAGCGGGAGGGGTCTACTACGAGCAGTACTTC.

This chain links TRBV19 with TRBJ2-7; D is undetermined. Germline V gene data show CDR1 as LNHDA and CDR2 as SQIVND (reference sequence). V lost 3 bases, J lost 2 bases, and 8 bases lay in between. This CDR3 contains 13 residues. The chain's CDR3 is CASSILGTYEQYF. CDR3 nucleotides: TGTGCCAGTAGTATTCTAGGAACCTACGAGCAGTACTTC.

This chain uses TRBV21-1 with TRBJ2-1; the table's TRBD1 call for D was not verified on the DNA. TRBV21-1 is deemed a pseudogene. The CDR3 totals 20 residues. CDR3 coding DNA: TGTGCCAGCAGCAAAGCCCCGGACAGGATGAAGGGGCCGGTGGGCAATGAGCAGTTCTTC. Encoded protein: CASSKAPDRMKGPVGNEQFF.

This chain joins TRBV5-4 and TRBJ1-4; TRBD1 is a possible D gene (6 bases). The CDR3 covers 14 residues. V was clipped by 2 bases and J by 6 bases, with 11 bases between them. Per the germline V gene, CDR1 is SGHNT and CDR2 is YYREEE (reference sequence). Here the CDR3 DNA reads TGTGCCAGCAGCTTTGACAGGAAGGATGAAAAACTGTTTTTT. It translates to CASSFDRKDEKLFF. The whole variable domain, remainder taken from reference TRBV5-4 and TRBJ1-4, is ETGVTQSPTHLIKTRGQQVTLRCSSQSGHNTVSWYQQALGQGPQFIFQYYREEENGRGNFPPRFSGLQFPNYSSELNVNALELDDSALYLCASSFDRKDEKLFFGSGTQLSVL.